This T cell receptor beta chain was sequenced for a study of blood T cell repertoires in COVID-19. The wider study: Sources were T cells, B-cell-depleted T cells, or PBMCs; the material itself was cDNA or gDNA.

The data were produced by immunoSEQ multiplex PCR, yet TCRdb's version contains in-frame clones alone and is incomplete. The sample holds roughly 280,000 clones, around 78% seen once. J gave up 5 bases and V 6 bases, and 5 bases lay outside the gene matches. Per germline, CDR1 SGHRS and CDR2 YFSETQ. This CDR3 has 15 residues. Sequenced sample: peripheral blood. This sequence was found in a man in his sixties who had recovered from COVID-19. The V gene is TRBV5-1, the J gene TRBJ2-3; 14 bases fit TRBD2. The CDR3 spells CASKTSGGAGDTQYF. Here the CDR3 DNA reads TGCGCCAGCAAGACTAGCGGGGGGGCCGGAGATACGCAGTATTTT.